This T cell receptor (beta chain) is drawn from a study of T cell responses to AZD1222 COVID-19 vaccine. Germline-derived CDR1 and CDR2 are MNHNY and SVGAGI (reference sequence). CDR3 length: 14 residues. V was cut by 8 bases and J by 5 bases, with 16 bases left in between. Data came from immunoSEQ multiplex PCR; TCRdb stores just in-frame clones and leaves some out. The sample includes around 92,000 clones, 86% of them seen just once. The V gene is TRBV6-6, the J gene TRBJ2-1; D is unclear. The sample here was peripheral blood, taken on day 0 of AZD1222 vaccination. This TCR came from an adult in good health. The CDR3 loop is CASFKEGNNNEQFF. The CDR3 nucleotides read TGTGCCAGCTTTAAGGAAGGTAATAACAATGAGCAGTTCTTC.